This T cell receptor beta chain came from a study of blood T cell repertoires in COVID-19. V was clipped by 6 bases and J by 0 bases, with 13 bases between them. The length of the CDR3 is 15 residues. The germline V gene has CDR1 SNHLY and CDR2 FYNNEI. In the authors' methods: Amplification from reference gene primers served as the basis for estimated nucleated cell counts. Produced via immunoSEQ multiplex PCR; TCRdb's table is partial and in-frame only. Clone size and V and J calls were adopted from that table, with D and trimming inferred from the DNA. Of 150,000 to 200,000 clones listed, 80% to 90% were seen once; the top ten hold about 9.4%. Participants came from 20 to 25 US areas, aged about 18 to 89 years. Which cohort a participant joined came from the clinical history participants gave.

Sequenced input: PBMCs or T cells enriched from blood (not recorded which). This receptor was obtained from a woman younger than 30 who had recovered from COVID-19. The chain combines TRBV2 with TRBJ2-3; possible D gene TRBD2, 5 bases. This CDR3 reads CASSLERGSTDTQYF. CDR3 bases: TGTGCCAGCAGCCTCGAGAGAGGGAGCACAGATACGCAGTATTTT.